Listed below are T cell receptor beta chains from one sample, sequenced in a study of PD-L1 blockade in urothelial cancer. The data were produced by immunoSEQ multiplex PCR, yet TCRdb's version contains in-frame clones alone and is incomplete. The sample records some 71,000 clones, about 89% being singletons. This specimen was PBMCs, taken around atezolizumab (anti-PD-L1) treatment. The receptors derive from a man in his 60s with urothelial cancer. Each CDR3 is given with its conserved first and last residue. The D gene is left open where the match is weak. Only part of the rows carry a size: once, few, many, or a class if the clone is expanded.

v_call	j_call	clone_size	d_call	cdr3_aa	cdr3_nt
TRBV6-5	TRBJ2-7	-	TRBD1	CASRQGRFQGVKQYF	TGTGCCAGCAGACAGGGGCGATTTCAGGGGGTCAAGCAGTACTTC
TRBV5-4	TRBJ1-2	-	-	CASSLGGANYGYTF	TGTGCCAGCAGCTTAGGCGGAGCAAACTATGGCTACACCTTC
TRBV7-9	TRBJ2-1	-	TRBD2	CASSLAGRLAGVMNEQFF	TGTGCCAGCAGCTTAGCCGGTAGACTAGCGGGGGTTATGAATGAGCAGTTCTTC
TRBV10-3	TRBJ2-7	-	TRBD1	CAISQGRGFYEQYF	TGTGCCATTTCACAGGGGAGAGGGTTCTACGAGCAGTACTTC
TRBV7-8	TRBJ1-5	-	-	CASSILLRGRNHQPQHF	TGTGCCAGCAGCATACTTCTACGGGGGAGGAATCATCAGCCCCAGCATTTT
TRBV5-7	TRBJ2-7	once	TRBD1	CASSLGLRDRVIRGYEQYF	TGTGCCAGCAGCCTCGGACTCCGGGACAGGGTTATTCGTGGCTACGAGCAGTACTTC
TRBV6-1	TRBJ1-2	-	-	CASSERGISGYTF	TGTGCCAGCAGTGAAAGGGGAATCAGTGGCTACACCTTC
TRBV18	TRBJ1-3	-	-	CASSPPSNPGDTIYF	TGTGCCAGCTCACCACCTAGCAATCCAGGGGACACCATATATTTT
TRBV19	TRBJ1-5	-	TRBD1	CASSSPPGTVNNQPQHF	TGTGCCAGTAGTAGTCCCCCCGGGACAGTAAACAATCAGCCCCAGCATTTT
TRBV28	TRBJ1-2	once	-	CASNPPGRVGGYTF	TGTGCCAGCAACCCCCCAGGGCGTGTGGGTGGCTACACCTTC
TRBV29-1	TRBJ2-3	-	-	CSVGRERTDTQYF	TGCAGCGTTGGTCGGGAGCGTACAGATACGCAGTATTTT
TRBV18	TRBJ1-2	-	TRBD1	CASSPGTGGSNYGYTF	TGTGCCAGCTCACCCGGGACAGGGGGATCTAACTATGGCTACACCTTC
TRBV7-6	TRBJ2-2	-	TRBD2	CASSSGGEGTGELFF	TGTGCCAGCAGCTCCGGGGGGGAGGGCACCGGGGAGCTGTTTTTT
TRBV5-4	TRBJ1-2	-	TRBD1	CASSPSGQGAMYGYTF	TGTGCCAGCAGCCCCTCGGGACAGGGGGCAATGTATGGCTACACCTTC
TRBV7-9	TRBJ2-5	-	-	CASSAQGSPQETQYF	TGTGCCAGCAGCGCACAGGGTTCCCCGCAAGAGACCCAGTACTTC
TRBV7-3	TRBJ2-5	-	TRBD2	CASSKTGTTQETQYF	TGTGCCAGCAGCAAGACGGGGACTACTCAAGAGACCCAGTACTTC
TRBV7-9	TRBJ2-7	-	-	CASSSPEESSYEQYF	TGTGCCAGCAGCTCCCCCGAGGAGAGCTCCTACGAGCAGTACTTC
TRBV7-9	TRBJ1-5	-	-	CASSLEMGDWNQPQHF	TGTGCCAGCAGCTTAGAGATGGGGGACTGGAATCAGCCCCAGCATTTT
TRBV5-5	TRBJ1-2	once	TRBD1	CASSPAPTGKNYGYTF	TGTGCCAGCAGCCCTGCGCCGACAGGGAAAAACTATGGCTACACCTTC
TRBV5-3	TRBJ2-2	-	TRBD1	CARSPKGQGALHTGELFF	TGTGCCAGAAGCCCGAAGGGACAGGGGGCTTTGCACACCGGGGAGCTGTTTTTT
TRBV27	TRBJ2-3	-	TRBD2	CASSFGGTSGRDTQYF	TGTGCCAGCAGTTTTGGGGGGACTAGCGGTCGGGATACGCAGTATTTT
TRBV11-2	TRBJ2-5	-	TRBD2	CASSSGLAGPQETQYF	TGTGCCAGCAGTTCAGGACTAGCGGGGCCTCAAGAGACCCAGTACTTC
TRBV2	TRBJ2-3	-	-	CARGAVLSGDTQYF	TGTGCCAGGGGGGCGGTCCTTAGTGGAGATACGCAGTATTTT
TRBV2	TRBJ2-2	-	-	CATGRGLATGELFF	TGTGCCACCGGGAGGGGGCTGGCCACCGGGGAGCTGTTTTTT
TRBV5-4	TRBJ2-3	once	TRBD1	CASSLQGASTDTQYF	TGTGCCAGCAGCTTGCAGGGGGCGAGCACAGATACGCAGTATTTT
TRBV9	TRBJ1-3	-	TRBD1	CASSATGASGNTIYF	TGTGCCAGCAGCGCCACAGGGGCCTCTGGAAACACCATATATTTT
TRBV9	TRBJ2-1	-	TRBD2	CASSAGGRGGFNEQFF	TGTGCCAGCAGCGCGGGAGGGCGGGGGGGCTTTAATGAGCAGTTCTTC
TRBV4-3	TRBJ2-7	-	-	CASSQAPTSSYEQYF	TGCGCCAGCAGCCAAGCCCCCACGAGCTCCTACGAGCAGTACTTC
TRBV7-6	TRBJ2-5	-	TRBD1	CASSPNGQGARETQYF	TGTGCCAGCAGCCCCAACGGACAGGGGGCGCGGGAGACCCAGTACTTC
TRBV28	TRBJ1-5	-	TRBD1	CASIRDRQGFSPQHF	TGTGCCAGCATCAGGGATCGACAGGGGTTTTCGCCCCAGCATTTT
TRBV6-5	TRBJ2-5	-	-	CASRPAGQETQYF	TGTGCCAGCCGCCCCGCGGGGCAAGAGACCCAGTACTTC
TRBV19	TRBJ2-3	-	-	CASSIMRGTDTQYF	TGTGCCAGTAGTATAATGAGGGGGACAGATACGCAGTATTTT
TRBV7-8	TRBJ2-2	-	-	CASSLNSRELFF	TGTGCCAGCAGCTTAAACTCAAGGGAGCTGTTTTTT